A single sample gave rise to the 28 T cell receptor beta chains below, sequenced in a study of cytomegalovirus exposure and HLA in healthy donors. The primer mix had 60 Vbeta and 13 Jbeta primers. Sequencing used immunoSEQ multiplex PCR; TCRdb keeps in-frame clones, though not all of them. This table has under 150,000 clones, around 79% appearing once. What was sequenced was PBMCs. The source of these receptors is a female donor in good health and CMV-seronegative.

The J gene is TRBJ2-5, the V gene TRBV5-1; 7 bases line up with TRBD2. J lost 2 bases, V lost 6 bases, and 16 bases had no gene match. CDR1 and CDR2 from the germline V gene are SGHRS and YFSETQ. The CDR3 is 17 amino acids. The CDR3 DNA follows: TGCGCCAGCACCCTTGGGGACTTTGGCGGGGGACAAGAGACCCAGTACTTC. It specifies CASTLGDFGGGQETQYF.

The chain recombines TRBV10-3 with TRBJ2-7, with D uncertain. This CDR3 region has 12 residues. V lost 2 bases and J 5 bases, leaving 7 bases between the germline ends. CDR1 is ENHRY, CDR2 SYGVKD, per germline. The CDR3 DNA reads TGTGCCATCAGTGAGAACGGAGACGAGCAGTACTTC. It is translated as CAISENGDEQYF.

This chain links TRBV7-6 with TRBJ2-1, with TRBD2 matching 11 bases. The V gene's germline CDR1 is SGHVS and CDR2 FNYEAQ. After removal of 4 bases from V and 3 bases from J, the junction contained 5 bases not matched to a gene. The CDR3 totals 16 residues. The CDR3 DNA is TGTGCCAGCAGCTCACTAGCGGGAGTCCGCTACAATGAGCAGTTCTTC. Amino acids: CASSSLAGVRYNEQFF.

This sequence joins TRBV7-2 and TRBJ2-1; 7 bases agree with TRBD2. The germline V gene has CDR1 SGHTA and CDR2 FQGNSA. This CDR3 spans 18 amino acids. With 3 bases clipped from V and 4 bases from J, the junction kept 15 bases outside the gene matches. The CDR3 DNA follows: TGTGCCAGCAGCTTCTCCTGGGGGGGAGCAGGGAAATACAATGAGCAGTTCTTC. It specifies CASSFSWGGAGKYNEQFF.

The genes are TRBV7-8 and TRBJ2-1; 8 bases map to TRBD2. After removal of 1 base from V and 3 bases from J, the junction contained 2 bases not matched to a gene. The CDR3 length is 15 residues. Germline CDR1 reads SGHVS; CDR2 reads FQNEAQ. The CDR3, as DNA: TGTGCCAGCAGCTTAGGACTAGCGCACTACAATGAGCAGTTCTTC. Translation: CASSLGLAHYNEQFF.

The J gene is TRBJ2-7, the V gene TRBV7-6; 9 positions match TRBD1. Per the germline V gene, CDR1 is SGHVS and CDR2 is FNYEAQ. CDR3 length: 15 residues. With 2 bases clipped from V and 3 bases from J, the junction kept 5 bases outside the gene matches. The CDR3 DNA follows: TGTGCCAGCAGCTTATACCCGGGACAGGGCTACGAGCAGTACTTC. It codes for CASSLYPGQGYEQYF.

The V gene is TRBV5-1, the J gene TRBJ2-7; D ambiguous. The CDR3 loop spans 11 amino acids. Germline CDR1 is SGHRS and CDR2 is YFSETQ. The V end lost 5 bases, the J end lost 6 bases, and 9 bases lay between the germline ends. The CDR3 DNA reads as TGCGCCAGCAGGGGCGACGTCGAGCAGTACTTC. It is translated as CASRGDVEQYF.

CDR3: CASSAGTSSSYEQYF. The CDR3 DNA is TGTGCCAGCAGCGCGGGGACTTCGAGCTCCTACGAGCAGTACTTC. The V and J genes are TRBV5-4 and TRBJ2-7, with D possibly matching TRBD2 (6 bases). The CDR3 totals 15 residues. Trimming left V 4 bases short and J 0 bases short, with 14 bases between. In germline, CDR1 is SGHNT, CDR2 YYREEE (reference sequence).

This clone came up a few times. The gene calls are TRBV4-1 and TRBJ1-5; D not resolved. The CDR3 has 17 amino acids. Trimming removed 0 bases from V and 9 bases from J, with 21 bases in between. Germline V gene data show CDR1 as MGHRA and CDR2 as YSYEKL. DNA of the CDR3: TGCGCCAGCAGCCAAGATAGCCGAGGGAATCAGCAGAGGCCCCAGCATTTT. It specifies CASSQDSRGNQQRPQHF.

The gene calls are TRBV7-9 and TRBJ2-2; maybe TRBD2 (6 bases). This CDR3 has 17 residues. Trimming pared 5 bases from V and 2 bases from J, leaving 18 bases between. In germline, CDR1 is SEHNR, CDR2 FQNEAQ (reference sequence). DNA for the CDR3: TGTGCCAGCAGCAACCGTCCGTCGGGAGTCAACACCGGGGAGCTGTTTTTT. It specifies CASSNRPSGVNTGELFF.

In its sample, this clone was seen a few times. CDR3 in DNA: TGTGCCACCGAACAGGGAAACACCATATATTTT. As protein: CATEQGNTIYF. This chain links TRBV6-5 with TRBJ1-3; no firm D call. Trimming stripped 10 bases from V and 4 bases from J, with 8 bases between. The CDR3 is 11 amino acids. Germline V CDR1 and CDR2: MNHEY, SVGAGI.

V and J are TRBV28 and TRBJ1-3; perhaps TRBD1 as D (6 bases). Germline V gives CDR1 MDHEN, CDR2 SYDVKM. CDR3 length equals 16 residues. Between the trimmed V and J ends, which lost 1 base and 4 bases, there was a span of 14 bases. As DNA, the CDR3 is TGTGCCAGCAGTTTATCAGGGGCGTCGGGCGGAAACACCATATATTTT. Translation gives CASSLSGASGGNTIYF.

The count of this clone is one. The chain uses TRBV6-5 and TRBJ2-3, with 11 bases identical to TRBD1. V trimming: 6 bases; J trimming: 4 bases; junction bases outside the gene matches: 6. The germline CDR1 and CDR2 sequences are MNHEY and SVGAGI. The length of the CDR3 is 15 residues. This CDR3 is CASRRTGGWADTQYF. The CDR3 DNA reads TGTGCCAGCAGGCGGACAGGGGGCTGGGCAGATACGCAGTATTTT.

V is TRBV27 and J is TRBJ2-5; 12 bases are a match to TRBD2. This CDR3 spans 17 amino acids. CDR1 is MNHEY and CDR2 is SMNVEV in the germline V gene (reference sequence). Trimming at V came to 2 bases and at J to 5 bases, leaving 9 bases not matched to a gene. CDR3 nucleotide sequence: TGTGCCAGCAGTTTACAGCTAGCGGGAGGGCCCCGGGAGACCCAGTACTTC. Translating gives CASSLQLAGGPRETQYF.

J is TRBJ2-2 and V is TRBV7-9, with TRBD2 matching over 9 bases. The ends lost 6 bases at V and 1 base at J; junction bases unmatched: 6. Germline V gives CDR1 SEHNR, CDR2 FQNEAQ (reference sequence). CDR3 length: 16 residues. The CDR3 nucleotides read TGTGCCAGCAGACCTACAGCGGGGGGGAACACCGGGGAGCTGTTTTTT. It codes for CASRPTAGGNTGELFF.

The chain recombines TRBV28 with TRBJ2-7; 7 bases map to TRBD2. With V trimmed by 6 bases and J by 7 bases, 9 bases remained unmatched. The CDR3 loop spans 13 amino acids. Per germline, CDR1 MDHEN and CDR2 SYDVKM. The CDR3 protein is CASRVGRAREQYF. The CDR3 DNA sequence: TGTGCCAGCAGAGTAGGGAGGGCTAGGGAGCAGTACTTC.

This chain joins TRBV28 and TRBJ2-7; tentatively, D is TRBD2 (7 bases). Germline V CDR1 and CDR2: MDHEN, SYDVKM. Trimming pared 7 bases from V and 1 base from J, leaving 17 bases between. This CDR3 contains 15 residues. In DNA, the CDR3 is TGTGCCAGCACCCGAAGAGGGGGAGGGTCCTACGAGCAGTACTTC. This encodes CASTRRGGGSYEQYF.

This clone was picked up one time. The chain recombines TRBV10-3 with TRBJ1-1; TRBD1 agrees at 8 bases. Looked up from germline, CDR1 is ENHRY and CDR2 is SYGVKD. The J segment lost 0 bases and the V segment lost 10 bases, leaving 1 base of the junction unmatched. The CDR3 has 12 amino acids. The CDR3 here is CATRGLNTEAFF. CDR3 coding DNA: TGTGCCACCAGGGGGCTGAACACTGAAGCTTTCTTT.

In its sample, this clone is medium-sized. The rearrangement links TRBV5-1 to TRBJ2-7; 9 nucleotides agree with TRBD2. Losses at the gene ends were 9 bases for V and 0 bases for J; bases not matched to a gene: 13. This CDR3 comprises 16 residues. Per germline, CDR1 SGHRS and CDR2 YFSETQ. The CDR3 DNA sequence: TGCGCCACCAGGCCCCACGCGGGGGGGTTCTCCTACGAGCAGTACTTC. Translating gives CATRPHAGGFSYEQYF.

The V and J genes are TRBV27 and TRBJ1-2; D might be TRBD1 (5 bases). The CDR3 contains 12 residues. CDR1 is MNHEY, CDR2 SMNVEV, per germline (reference sequence). Trimming pared 10 bases from V and 14 bases from J, leaving 23 bases between. CDR3 nucleotide sequence: TGTGCCAACCACGCAGGGCCGCCCGGTAAAACCTTC. Translation: CANHAGPPGKTF.

By share, this clone ranks as medium-sized. The J gene is TRBJ2-7, the V gene TRBV29-1; 12 bases line up with TRBD1. This CDR3 has 12 residues. The germline V gene encodes CDR1 SQVTM and CDR2 ANQGSEA. The trim removed 7 bases at V and 4 bases at J, leaving 2 bases unmatched. CDR3: CSAGQGAYEQYF. Here the CDR3 DNA reads TGCAGCGCGGGACAGGGGGCATACGAGCAGTACTTC.

The V call is TRBV19, the J call TRBJ2-3, with 7 bases lining up with TRBD2. This CDR3 spans 15 amino acids. With 3 bases clipped from V and 2 bases from J, the junction kept 5 bases outside the gene matches. Germline CDR1 reads LNHDA; CDR2 reads SQIVND (reference sequence). CDR3 region: CASSMGGKPTDTQYF. CDR3 in DNA: TGTGCCAGTAGTATGGGGGGGAAGCCCACAGATACGCAGTATTTT.

The genes are TRBV15 and TRBJ1-1; the match to TRBD1 covers 7 bases. The CDR3 consists of 14 residues. Germline V gene sequence: CDR1 LNHNV, CDR2 YYDKDF (reference sequence). V was clipped by 0 bases and J by 10 bases; unmatched bases: 8. CDR3 nucleotide sequence: TGTGCCACCAGCAGAGATAGGGACAGACTCGGAGCTTTCTTT. Amino acid sequence: CATSRDRDRLGAFF.

The chain combines TRBV2 with TRBJ2-3; 8 bases are shared with TRBD2. The CDR3 totals 17 residues. Germline trimming cut 3 bases from V and 1 base from J; bases unmatched to any gene: 9. Germline CDR1 and CDR2: SNHLY and FYNNEI. The CDR3 here is CASSDGGLGPGTDTQYF. The CDR3 DNA reads TGTGCCAGCAGTGATGGGGGACTAGGCCCAGGCACAGATACGCAGTATTTT.

The chain has TRBV13 and TRBJ2-2; D is uncertain. Germline V CDR1 and CDR2: PRHDT, FYEKMQ (reference sequence). The germline V and J ends were trimmed by 3 bases and 6 bases, with 2 bases remaining between them. The CDR3 sequence is 11 residues long. CDR3 amino acids: CASSFAGELFF. In DNA form, the CDR3 reads TGTGCCAGCAGCTTCGCCGGGGAGCTGTTTTTT.

CDR3 nucleotides: TGTGCCAGCAGCCTAACTAGCGGGAGGGCCGGGGAGCAGTACTTC. It encodes CASSLTSGRAGEQYF. The V gene is TRBV11-3, the J gene TRBJ2-7; TRBD2 matches 13 bases. The CDR3 has 15 residues. From germline, CDR1 is SGHNT and CDR2 YENEEA. The V segment lost 5 bases and the J segment 7 bases; nucleotides outside the gene matches: 8.

V and J are TRBV5-4 and TRBJ2-1, with 7 bases aligning to TRBD2. V trimming: 5 bases; J trimming: 9 bases; junction bases outside the gene matches: 5. Germline lookup yields CDR1 SGHNT and CDR2 YYREEE (reference sequence). The CDR3 sequence is 12 residues long. The CDR3 nucleotides are TGTGCCAGCAGTTTTGGACTAGGTGAGCAGTTCTTC. Its protein is CASSFGLGEQFF.

V gene TRBV29-1 combines with J gene TRBJ2-1; TRBD2 is a possible D gene (6 bases). The CDR3 consists of 11 residues. Germline values: CDR1 SQVTM, CDR2 ANQGSEA. Trimming removed 8 bases from V and 6 bases from J, with 11 bases in between. The CDR3 DNA reads TGCAGCCACTCCGGGGGCAATGAGCAGTTCTTC. This encodes CSHSGGNEQFF.